The 2 T cell receptor beta chains reported below all come from one sample, sequenced in a study of prognosis after radiotherapy for stage I lung cancer. The study amplified the TCR beta CDR3 region from genomic DNA. This amplification was carried out by two rounds of multiplex PCR. For every TRBV and TRBJ gene, a specific primer was used in first-round PCR. From the multiplex PCR reads, TCRdb called clonotypes with MiXCR, one entry per CDR3 protein. Altogether just under 20,000 distinct CDR3 sequences are present, around 26% being singletons, with the ten largest covering about 22%. The material was PBMCs, obtained before or after stereotactic body radiation therapy (not recorded which). Receptor source: a donor over 45 with non-small cell lung cancer.

This clonotype was counted ten times or more. The chain combines TRBV5-4 with TRBJ1-2; TRBD1 agrees at 8 bases. The CDR3 totals 14 residues. Germline values: CDR1 SGHNT, CDR2 YYREEE (reference sequence). Losses at the gene ends were 5 bases for V and 0 bases for J; bases not matched to a gene: 3. The CDR3 coding sequence is TGTGCCAGCAGGAAGGGACAGGCTAACTATGGCTACACCTTC. This translates into CASRKGQANYGYTF. The full variable domain, its missing parts supplied by reference TRBV5-4 and TRBJ1-2, is ETGVTQSPTHLIKTRGQQVTLRCSSQSGHNTVSWYQQALGQGPQFIFQYYREEENGRGNFPPRFSGLQFPNYSSELNVNALELDDSALYLCASRKGQANYGYTFGSGTRLTVV.

In its sample, this clonotype was seen many times. This rearrangement joins TRBV2 to TRBJ2-3; D possibly corresponds to TRBD1 (6 bases). V was cut by 6 bases and J by 4 bases, with 11 bases left in between. The germline V gene has CDR1 SNHLY and CDR2 FYNNEI. CDR3 length equals 13 residues. The CDR3 loop is CASRQGLADTQYF. Here the CDR3 DNA reads TGTGCCAGCAGACAGGGATTGGCAGATACGCAGTATTTT.